Each of the 26 T cell receptor beta chains below was sequenced from the same sample in a study of T cells in Graves' hyperthyroidism and ophthalmopathy. What was amplified from RNA transcripts were TCR beta CDR3 regions. A first-round RT-PCR of the TCR CDR3 used the HTBI primer set. One entry per CDR3 protein, called by TCRdb with MiXCR from the multiplex PCR reads. The sample lists about 420,000 distinct CDR3 sequences; approximately 14% were seen once. Sequenced sample: blood. All receptors come from a woman between 18 and 29 years old with Graves' hyperthyroidism.

V usage is TRBV19 and J usage is TRBJ1-1; no clear D. Deletions cut 2 bases from V and 4 bases from J, with 8 bases between. Germline CDR1 reads LNHDA; CDR2 reads SQIVND (reference sequence). The CDR3 length is 13 residues. The CDR3 sequence: CASSIKGSTEAFF. CDR3 DNA sequence: TGTGCCAGTAGTATAAAGGGTTCCACTGAAGCTTTCTTT.

This clonotype was found many times. The chain has TRBV6-1 and TRBJ2-3; possible D gene TRBD2, 7 bases. CDR3 size: 14 residues. The germline CDR1 and CDR2 sequences are MNHNS and SASEGT. V lost 9 bases and J lost 6, with 19 bases in between. In DNA, the CDR3 is TGTGCCAGTCAACGGGGGGCCGTATCTGATACGCAGTATTTT. Amino acids: CASQRGAVSDTQYF.

The chain joins TRBV4-1 to TRBJ2-3; TRBD2 agrees at 9 bases. This CDR3 has 18 amino acids. The germline gives CDR1 MGHRA, CDR2 YSYEKL. V was pared by 0 bases and J by 4 bases, with 11 bases of the junction left unmatched. CDR3 region: CASSQDTGGGASPDTQYF. The DNA of the CDR3 is TGCGCCAGCAGCCAAGATACCGGCGGGGGGGCCTCCCCAGATACGCAGTATTTT.

V is TRBV18 and J is TRBJ1-1; possible D gene TRBD1, 5 bases. The CDR3 length is 14 residues. Germline CDR1 and CDR2: KGHSH and LQKENI. Trimming removed 7 bases at V and 4 bases at J, with 16 bases between. The CDR3: CASFFEGGVTEAFF. The CDR3 DNA reads TGTGCCAGCTTCTTCGAGGGAGGGGTCACTGAAGCTTTCTTT.

A few counts support this clonotype. The J gene is TRBJ2-1, the V gene TRBV3-1; TRBD2 aligns across 11 bases. Trimming took 2 bases from V and 9 from J; bases not matched to a gene: 9. This CDR3 comprises 16 residues. Germline CDR1 and CDR2: LGHDT and YNNKEL (reference sequence). CDR3 loop: CASSQRTSGSDGEQFF. The CDR3 nucleotides are TGTGCCAGCAGCCAACGAACTAGCGGGAGTGACGGTGAGCAGTTCTTC.

This clonotype occurred many times. V usage is TRBV11-2 and J usage is TRBJ2-6; 7 nucleotides agree with TRBD2. In germline, CDR1 is SGHAT, CDR2 FQNNGV. V lost 5 bases, J lost 7 bases, and 5 bases stayed unmatched. CDR3 length: 14 residues. CDR3 sequence reads: CASSPGRDANVLTF. CDR3 nucleotides: TGTGCCAGCAGCCCAGGGAGGGACGCCAACGTCCTGACTTTC.

The V call is TRBV2, the J call TRBJ1-6; the D is unclear. From germline, CDR1 is SNHLY and CDR2 FYNNEI. The CDR3 length is 13 residues. V was clipped by 7 bases and J by 7 bases, with 11 bases between them. DNA for the CDR3: TGTGCCAGCATCATAATAGGGAATTCACCCCTCCACTTT. Its translation: CASIIIGNSPLHF.

J is TRBJ2-3 and V is TRBV10-3, with a weak D call TRBD2 (6 bases). This CDR3 comprises 12 residues. V gave up 2 bases and J gave up 6 bases, with 6 bases separating them. Germline CDR1 ENHRY, CDR2 SYGVKD. CDR3 region: CAISEGGDTQYF. The CDR3 DNA reads TGTGCCATCAGTGAGGGGGGGGATACGCAGTATTTT.

The sample holds many counts of this clonotype. V is TRBV28 and J is TRBJ2-7; 9 nucleotides match TRBD1. Germline CDR1 reads MDHEN; CDR2 reads SYDVKM. V lost 7 bases, J lost 9 bases, and 16 bases stayed unmatched. CDR3 length equals 15 residues. CDR3 sequence: CASTRWDRASNWQYF. CDR3 nucleotide sequence: TGTGCCAGCACCCGCTGGGACAGGGCCAGTAATTGGCAGTACTTC.

The chain uses TRBV10-2 and TRBJ2-2, with TRBD1 as a possible D gene (6 bases). V shed 4 bases and J shed 3 bases, with 12 bases lying between them. There are 15 residues in the CDR3. Germline CDR1 is WSHSY and CDR2 is SAAADI. CDR3 region: CASSGTELYTGELFF. The CDR3 bases are TGCGCCAGCAGTGGGACAGAGCTTTACACCGGGGAGCTGTTTTTT.

This clonotype was found many times. The chain links TRBV27 to TRBJ2-3, with D possibly TRBD2 on 7 matching bases. The CDR3 spans 12 residues. The germline V and J ends were trimmed by 1 base and 10 bases, with 9 bases remaining between them. CDR1 is MNHEY, CDR2 SMNVEV, per germline (reference sequence). The CDR3 DNA is TGTGCCAGCAGTTTATGGGGGGGGCCGCAGTATTTT. Encoded protein: CASSLWGGPQYF.

This clonotype was detected many times. The V call is TRBV7-9, the J call TRBJ2-4; D uncertain. The CDR3 runs to 18 residues. Germline V lookup: CDR1 SEHNR, CDR2 FQNEAQ (reference sequence). Trimming took off 2 bases at V and 0 bases at J, with 17 bases between the two ends. Here the CDR3 DNA reads TGTGCCAGCAGCTTACTGCCAGCCCAAGGCAGAGCCAAAAACATTCAGTACTTC. Amino acids: CASSLLPAQGRAKNIQYF.

The table lists this clonotype with many counts. V and J are TRBV2 and TRBJ2-1; weak D call: TRBD1 (5 bases). The germline CDR1 and CDR2 sequences are SNHLY and FYNNEI. The CDR3 runs 13 residues. V was clipped by 8 bases and J by 5 bases, with 13 bases between them. The CDR3 sequence: CASRRQQHNEQFF. The CDR3 DNA follows: TGTGCCAGCCGAAGACAGCAGCACAATGAGCAGTTCTTC.

This clonotype was counted at least ten times. The V and J genes are TRBV7-8 and TRBJ2-1; D could derive from TRBD1 or TRBD2 (7 bases each). V was shortened by 4 bases and J by 4 bases, with 26 bases between the two germline ends. From germline, CDR1 is SGHVS and CDR2 FQNEAQ. This CDR3 spans 19 amino acids. The CDR3 region is CASSSGDRRGGLLYNEQFF. The DNA for the CDR3 is TGTGCCAGCAGCTCAGGGGACAGAAGGGGGGGATTATTATACAATGAGCAGTTCTTC.

This clonotype was seen a handful of times. The chain joins TRBV27 to TRBJ1-5; D remains ambiguous. Germline V gene data show CDR1 as MNHEY and CDR2 as SMNVEV (reference sequence). V was cut by 8 bases and J by 7 bases, with 15 bases left in between. The CDR3 has 13 residues. The DNA for the CDR3 is TGTGCCAGCCGAGTCGGAGTGAGCCAGCCCCAGCATTTT. This encodes CASRVGVSQPQHF.

This clonotype was seen repeatedly, ten times or more. This CDR3 reads CASSDNDRVITNEQFF. The CDR3, as DNA: TGTGCCAGCAGCGACAATGACAGGGTGATTACGAATGAGCAGTTCTTC. The chain uses TRBV2 and TRBJ2-1; the match to TRBD1 covers 7 bases. CDR1 and CDR2 from the germline V gene are SNHLY and FYNNEI. J gave up 7 bases and V 6 bases, and 15 bases lay outside the gene matches. The CDR3 runs to 16 residues.

This clonotype has a handful of counts. The gene calls are TRBV7-3 and TRBJ2-1; D might be TRBD1 or TRBD2, each matching 5 bases. Per the germline V gene, CDR1 is SGHTA and CDR2 is FQGTGA. This CDR3 is built from 16 residues. V was clipped by 6 bases and J by 6 bases, with 21 bases between them. The CDR3 DNA sequence: TGTGCCAGCAGTCCGGGTGGGGGAGTCCCCCCCAATGAGCAGTTCTTC. Translating gives CASSPGGGVPPNEQFF.

This clonotype was observed many times. The chain combines TRBV28 with TRBJ1-3; D unclear. Looked up from germline, CDR1 is MDHEN and CDR2 is SYDVKM. With 4 bases removed from V and 2 bases from J, the gap between germline ends came to 9 bases. The CDR3 totals 14 residues. The CDR3 is CASSSRVTGNTIYF. The CDR3 region has the DNA TGTGCCAGCAGTTCGAGGGTTACTGGAAACACCATATATTTT.

Regarding this clonotype: Just one base apart from a much larger clone, this may be a read error. The CDR3 does not close with the conserved phenylalanine or tryptophan, likely indicating a read error. The rearrangement uses TRBV20-1 and TRBJ2-5; D is possibly TRBD2 (5 bases). CDR3 length: 13 amino acids. CDR1 is DFQATT and CDR2 is SNEGSKA in the germline V gene (reference sequence). Trimming shortened V by 6 bases and J by 4 bases, and 15 bases separated the two germline ends. This CDR3 reads CSASERWGETQYS. CDR3 in DNA: TGCAGTGCGTCAGAGCGGTGGGGAGAGACCCAGTACTCC.

The table lists this clonotype with a few counts. The CDR3, as DNA: TGTGCTAGTCGTGTGGAGTTGAACACCGGGGAGCTGTTTTTT. Its protein product is CASRVELNTGELFF. This chain links TRBV12-5 with TRBJ2-2, with D unresolved. The CDR3 consists of 14 residues. Trimming cost V 8 bases and J 1 base, with 11 bases left between them. Germline loops: CDR1 LGHNT, CDR2 FRNRAP.

The V gene is TRBV20-1, the J gene TRBJ2-7, with 7 bases aligning to TRBD1. In germline, CDR1 is DFQATT, CDR2 SNEGSKA (reference sequence). The V and J ends lost 6 bases and 6 bases, in that order; junction bases with no gene match: 23. The CDR3 sequence is 17 residues long. The CDR3 region is CSALKPRARQGDGEQYF. CDR3 in DNA: TGCAGTGCCCTTAAACCTCGGGCCCGACAGGGCGATGGCGAGCAGTACTTC.

In this sample, this clonotype turned up many times. V is TRBV6-1 and J is TRBJ2-7; a weak D match, TRBD1 (6 bases). The germline V gene encodes CDR1 MNHNS and CDR2 SASEGT. V was cut by 6 bases and J by 2 bases, with 17 bases left in between. The CDR3 runs to 15 residues. The CDR3 loop reads CASSGPQGLAYEQYF. CDR3 bases: TGTGCCAGCAGCGGGCCACAGGGTTTAGCCTACGAGCAGTACTTC.

This clonotype was seen a handful of times. This chain's CDR3 is CASGHTEQYF. CDR3 coding DNA: TGTGCCAGCGGCCATACGGAGCAGTACTTC. The V gene is TRBV6-1, the J gene TRBJ2-7; D is uncertain. The V and J ends lost 8 bases and 7 bases respectively, with 9 bases between them. CDR1 is MNHNS and CDR2 is SASEGT in the germline V gene. CDR3 length equals 10 residues.

This clonotype was counted ten times or more. The rearrangement uses TRBV7-9 and TRBJ1-1; D gene uncertain. Germline V gives CDR1 SEHNR, CDR2 FQNEAQ (reference sequence). This CDR3 region has 14 residues. V lost 5 bases and J 2 bases, leaving 12 bases between the germline ends. CDR3 bases: TGTGCCAGCAGCCCCTGGACTATTAACACTGAAGCTTTCTTT. This encodes CASSPWTINTEAFF.

In its sample, this clonotype was seen many times. The rearrangement uses TRBV5-6 and TRBJ1-5; D remains unclear. Germline assignment: CDR1 SGHDT and CDR2 YYEEEE. V lost 4 bases to trimming and J lost 7 bases, with 12 bases between them. CDR3 length: 13 residues. The CDR3 here is CASSLGKDQPQHF. Here the CDR3 DNA reads TGTGCCAGCAGCCTGGGGAAGGACCAGCCCCAGCATTTT.

This clonotype showed up many times. At one of its ends the junction is not consistent with the germline gene, which may arise from a read error. The chain links TRBV14 to TRBJ2-7; no definite D call. Looked up from germline, CDR1 is SGHDN and CDR2 is FVKESK. This CDR3 contains 14 residues. The CDR3 sequence is CASSQSAGSSEQYF. The CDR3 nucleotides read TGTGCCAGCAGCCAATCAGCAGGCTCCTCCGAGCAGTACTTC.